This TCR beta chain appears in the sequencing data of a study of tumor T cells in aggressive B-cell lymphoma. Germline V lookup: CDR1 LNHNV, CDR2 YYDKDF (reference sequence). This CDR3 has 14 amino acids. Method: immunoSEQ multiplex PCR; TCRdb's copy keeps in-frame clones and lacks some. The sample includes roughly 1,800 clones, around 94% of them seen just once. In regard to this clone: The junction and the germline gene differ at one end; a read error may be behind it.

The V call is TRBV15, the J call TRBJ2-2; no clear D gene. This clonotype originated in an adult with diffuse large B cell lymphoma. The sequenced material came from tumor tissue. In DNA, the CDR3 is TGTGCCACCAGTAGAGACCAGAACACCGGGGAGCTGTTTTTT. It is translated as CATSRDQNTGELFF.